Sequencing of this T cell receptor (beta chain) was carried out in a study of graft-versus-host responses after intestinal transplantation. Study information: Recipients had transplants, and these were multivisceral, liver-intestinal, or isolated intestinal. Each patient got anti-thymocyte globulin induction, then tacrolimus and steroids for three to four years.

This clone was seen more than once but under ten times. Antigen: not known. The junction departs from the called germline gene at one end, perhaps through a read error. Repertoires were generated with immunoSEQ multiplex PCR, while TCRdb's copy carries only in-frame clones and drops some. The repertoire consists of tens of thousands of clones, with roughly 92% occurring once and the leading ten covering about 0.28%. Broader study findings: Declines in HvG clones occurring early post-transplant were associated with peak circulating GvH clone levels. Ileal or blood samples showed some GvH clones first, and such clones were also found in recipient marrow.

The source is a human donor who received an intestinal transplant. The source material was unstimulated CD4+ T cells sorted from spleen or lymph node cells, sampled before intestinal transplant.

The CDR3: CASSLTQNGYTF. The CDR3 nucleotides read TGCGCCAGCAGCTTGACGCAGAATGGCTACACTTTC. This rearrangement joins TRBV5-1 to TRBJ1-2; D not resolved. Germline assignment: CDR1 SGHRS and CDR2 YFSETQ. The CDR3 has 12 amino acids.